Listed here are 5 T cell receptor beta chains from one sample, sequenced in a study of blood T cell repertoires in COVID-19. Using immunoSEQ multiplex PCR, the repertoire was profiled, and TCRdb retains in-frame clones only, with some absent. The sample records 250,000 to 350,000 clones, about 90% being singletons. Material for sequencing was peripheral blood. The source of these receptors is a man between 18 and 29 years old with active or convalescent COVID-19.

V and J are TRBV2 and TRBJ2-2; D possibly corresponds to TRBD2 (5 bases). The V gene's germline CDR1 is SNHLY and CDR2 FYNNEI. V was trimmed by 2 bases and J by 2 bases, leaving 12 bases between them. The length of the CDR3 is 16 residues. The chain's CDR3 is CASSEMRTPNTGELFF. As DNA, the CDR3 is TGTGCCAGCAGTGAAATGAGGACTCCTAACACCGGGGAGCTGTTTTTT.

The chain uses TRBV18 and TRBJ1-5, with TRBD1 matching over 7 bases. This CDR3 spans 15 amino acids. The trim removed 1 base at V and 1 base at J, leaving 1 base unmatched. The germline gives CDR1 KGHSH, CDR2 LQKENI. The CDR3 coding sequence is TGTGCCAGCTCACCACAGGGACAGAGCAATCAGCCCCAGCATTTT. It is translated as CASSPQGQSNQPQHF.

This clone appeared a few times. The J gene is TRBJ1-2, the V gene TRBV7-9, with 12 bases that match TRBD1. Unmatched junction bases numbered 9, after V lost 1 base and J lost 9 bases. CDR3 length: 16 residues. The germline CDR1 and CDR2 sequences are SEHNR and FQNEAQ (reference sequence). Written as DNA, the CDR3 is TGTGCCAGCAGCTTAGAGTGGGACAGGGGGCGACGAAGCTACACCTTC. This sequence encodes CASSLEWDRGRRSYTF.

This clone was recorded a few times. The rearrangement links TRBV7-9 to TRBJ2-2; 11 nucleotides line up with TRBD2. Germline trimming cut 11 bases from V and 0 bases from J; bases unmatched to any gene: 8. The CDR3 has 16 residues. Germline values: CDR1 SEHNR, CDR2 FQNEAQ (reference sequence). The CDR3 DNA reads TGTGCCGGGGGACTAGCGGACTTCGCGAACACCGGGGAGCTGTTTTTT. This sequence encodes CAGGLADFANTGELFF.

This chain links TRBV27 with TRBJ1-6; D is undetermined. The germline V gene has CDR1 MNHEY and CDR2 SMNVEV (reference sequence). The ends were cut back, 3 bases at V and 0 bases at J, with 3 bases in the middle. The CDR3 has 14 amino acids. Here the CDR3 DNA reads TGTGCCAGCAGTTTCGGCTCCTATAATTCACCCCTCCACTTT. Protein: CASSFGSYNSPLHF.